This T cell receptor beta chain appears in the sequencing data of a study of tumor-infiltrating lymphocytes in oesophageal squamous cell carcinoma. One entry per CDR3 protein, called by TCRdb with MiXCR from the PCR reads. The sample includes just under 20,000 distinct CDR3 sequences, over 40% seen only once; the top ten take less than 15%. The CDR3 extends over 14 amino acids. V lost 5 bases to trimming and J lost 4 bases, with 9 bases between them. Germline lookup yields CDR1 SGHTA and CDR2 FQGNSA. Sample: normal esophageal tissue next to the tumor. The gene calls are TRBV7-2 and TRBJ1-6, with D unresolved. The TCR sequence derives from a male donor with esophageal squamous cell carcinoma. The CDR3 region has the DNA TGTGCCAGCAGCCCAAGAGGTTATAATTCACCCCTCCACTTT. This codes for CASSPRGYNSPLHF.